The next 32 T cell receptor beta chains were all read from a single sample in a study of Graves' ophthalmopathy and Graves' hyperthyroidism. Amplification targeted the TCR beta CDR3 regions, with RNA transcripts as the source material. First-round RT-PCR employed HTBI primers, with a second-round multiplex PCR after it. From the multiplex PCR reads, TCRdb called clonotypes with MiXCR, one entry per CDR3 protein. The table records about 600,000 distinct CDR3 sequences, less than 40% of them present only once. Sequencing was carried out using peripheral blood or thyroid tissue (not recorded which). These TCRs come from an adult man with Graves' hyperthyroidism.

V usage is TRBV7-3 and J usage is TRBJ2-7; 7 bases are a match to TRBD2. CDR1 and CDR2 from the germline V gene are SGHTA and FQGTGA. Unmatched junction bases numbered 6, after V lost 5 bases and J lost 5 bases. This CDR3 contains 13 residues. CDR3 in amino acids: CASSARGIDEQYF. CDR3 DNA sequence: TGTGCCAGCAGCGCGCGGGGGATAGACGAGCAGTACTTC.

In its sample, this clonotype was seen many times. The V and J genes are TRBV2 and TRBJ1-1; tentatively, D is TRBD1 (5 bases). V was cut by 4 bases and J by 4 bases, with 13 bases left in between. The CDR3 length is 14 residues. Looked up from germline, CDR1 is SNHLY and CDR2 is FYNNEI. The CDR3 is CASSVEGWGTEAFF. CDR3 nucleotide sequence: TGTGCCAGCAGTGTAGAGGGGTGGGGCACTGAAGCTTTCTTT.

The V call is TRBV5-5, the J call TRBJ1-2; the match to TRBD1 covers 10 bases. With V trimmed by 4 bases and J by 4 bases, 7 bases remained unmatched. The germline gives CDR1 SGHKS, CDR2 YYEKEE (reference sequence). This CDR3 comprises 15 residues. The CDR3 reads CASSRGQGGSYGYTF. CDR3 nucleotides: TGTGCCAGCAGCCGAGGACAGGGGGGGAGCTATGGCTACACCTTC.

The sample holds many counts of this clonotype. The chain has TRBV7-2 and TRBJ2-7; D might be TRBD1 (6 bases). The CDR3 contains 15 residues. The germline gives CDR1 SGHTA, CDR2 FQGNSA. V was cut by 2 bases and J by 2 bases, with 13 bases left in between. The CDR3 region has the DNA TGTGCCAGCAGCTTAACTGCTCAGGGGCCCTACGAGCAGTACTTC. Its protein is CASSLTAQGPYEQYF.

This clonotype was recorded many times. This chain uses TRBV7-2 with TRBJ2-7; 7 bases align to TRBD2. CDR3 length: 14 amino acids. V dropped 5 bases and J dropped 0; count of bases not matched to a gene: 4. CDR1 is SGHTA and CDR2 is FQGNSA in the germline V gene. DNA of the CDR3: TGTGCCAGCAGCCGTGGCGGGGGCTCCTACGAGCAGTACTTC. Translated, it gives CASSRGGGSYEQYF.

This clonotype was found many times. This sequence joins TRBV7-8 and TRBJ2-7; no definite D call. Trimming stripped 0 bases from V and 4 bases from J, with 13 bases between. Germline V lookup: CDR1 SGHVS, CDR2 FQNEAQ. The CDR3 is 15 residues long. The DNA for the CDR3 is TGTGCCAGCAGCTTAGCGATTTGGTCAGAATACGAGCAGTACTTC. Amino acid sequence: CASSLAIWSEYEQYF.

V is TRBV24-1 and J is TRBJ1-5; D is ambiguous. Germline V lookup: CDR1 KGHDR, CDR2 SFDVKD. Between the trimmed V and J ends, which lost 4 bases and 0 bases, there was a span of 15 bases. There are 17 residues in the CDR3. The CDR3 here is CATSDPDNGFSNQPQHF. DNA for the CDR3: TGTGCCACCAGTGACCCTGACAATGGGTTTAGCAATCAGCCCCAGCATTTT.

The V gene is TRBV30, the J gene TRBJ1-6; 9 bases line up with TRBD1. This CDR3 comprises 13 residues. Trimming at V came to 7 bases and at J to 6 bases, leaving 4 bases not matched to a gene. From germline, CDR1 is GTSNPN and CDR2 SVGIG (reference sequence). The CDR3 coding sequence is TGTGCCTTGGCGGGACAGGGTAATTCACCCCTCCACTTT. Translating it yields CALAGQGNSPLHF.

Ten or more counts support this clonotype. The rearrangement links TRBV15 to TRBJ2-5; 8 bases are shared with TRBD2. V was pared by 3 bases and J by 3 bases, with 3 bases of the junction left unmatched. Germline lookup yields CDR1 LNHNV and CDR2 YYDKDF (reference sequence). The CDR3 is 14 amino acids. CDR3 DNA: TGTGCCACCAGCAGGGTCGGGGGGGAAGAGACCCAGTACTTC. Translated: CATSRVGGEETQYF.

This clonotype has a handful of counts. This rearrangement joins TRBV2 to TRBJ2-3; 7 bases match TRBD2. Germline V CDR1 and CDR2: SNHLY, FYNNEI. The CDR3 has 15 amino acids. J gave up 1 base and V 8 bases, and 9 bases lay outside the gene matches. CDR3 in amino acids: CASLLGGVRTDTQYF. The CDR3 DNA is TGTGCCAGCCTGCTGGGGGGGGTGCGCACAGATACGCAGTATTTT.

The chain recombines TRBV20-1 with TRBJ1-1; D unresolved. This CDR3 has 13 residues. Germline V gives CDR1 DFQATT, CDR2 SNEGSKA (reference sequence). V lost 3 bases and J lost 7, with 15 bases in between. The DNA for the CDR3 is TGCAGTGCTAGTAAGGGTCTCCGGATTGAAGCTTTCTTT. Translation: CSASKGLRIEAFF.

In its sample, this clonotype was seen a few times. This chain joins TRBV6-5 and TRBJ2-3; D is undetermined. Germline loops: CDR1 MNHEY, CDR2 SVGAGI. The CDR3 loop spans 11 amino acids. V was pared by 4 bases and J by 5 bases, with 4 bases between. The CDR3 bases are TGTGCCAGCAGTTGGGGAGATACGCAGTATTTT. Protein sequence: CASSWGDTQYF.

This clonotype was seen ten or more times. V gene TRBV6-6 combines with J gene TRBJ1-3; no reliable D call. V dropped 5 bases and J dropped 2 bases, with 10 bases sitting between them. The CDR3 is 14 residues long. Germline-derived CDR1 and CDR2 are MNHNY and SVGAGI (reference sequence). The CDR3 sequence: CASSEDGTGNTIYF. The CDR3 DNA follows: TGTGCCAGCAGTGAGGACGGTACTGGAAACACCATATATTTT.

On this clonotype: One end of the junction varies from germline; a read error may be responsible. This chain links TRBV10-1 with TRBJ2-1; tentatively, D is TRBD1 (6 bases). The CDR3 has 14 residues. Germline V gene lookup returns CDR1 WNHNN and CDR2 SYGVQD (reference sequence). CDR3 in DNA: TGTGCCAGCAAAGCGGACAGCGGCGACAATGAGCAGTTCTTC. Amino acid sequence: CASKADSGDNEQFF.

As regards this clonotype: A much larger clone lies a single base off, so this may be a read error. V and J are TRBV12-5 and TRBJ1-1; D is unresolved. The CDR3 runs to 15 residues. The V gene's germline CDR1 is LGHNT and CDR2 FRNRAP. Trimming took 2 bases from V and 3 from J, leaving 13 bases between them. The CDR3 loop reads CASGLTATRYTEAFF. The CDR3 bases are TGTGCTAGTGGTTTGACGGCAACACGGTACACTGAAGCTTTCTTT.

A single count supports this clonotype. The rearrangement uses TRBV7-3 and TRBJ2-5, with D possibly TRBD1 on 6 matching bases. The V and J ends lost 5 bases and 5 bases respectively, with 12 bases between them. There are 13 residues in the CDR3. Per germline, CDR1 SGHTA and CDR2 FQGTGA. The CDR3 sequence is CASSQTGKETQYF. Written as DNA, the CDR3 is TGTGCCAGCAGCCAGACAGGAAAGGAGACCCAGTACTTC.

CDR3 DNA: TGTGCCAGCAGCGTATCGGCTCAGAACACCGGGGAGCTGTTTTTT. Amino acid sequence: CASSVSAQNTGELFF. The V call is TRBV9, the J call TRBJ2-2; D unresolved. The CDR3 runs 15 residues. Germline assignment: CDR1 SGDLS and CDR2 YYNGEE. The V end lost 1 base, the J end lost 1 base, and 8 bases lay between the germline ends.

The chain recombines TRBV7-6 with TRBJ2-5; 13 bases line up with TRBD2. The ends lost 5 bases at V and 4 bases at J; junction bases unmatched: 7. This CDR3 comprises 16 residues. Germline V gene data show CDR1 as SGHVS and CDR2 as FNYEAQ. The CDR3: CASSLPGLAGRETQYF. The CDR3 DNA reads TGTGCCAGCAGCCTTCCGGGACTAGCGGGAAGAGAGACCCAGTACTTC.

In this sample, this clonotype turned up many times. This chain uses TRBV12-3 or TRBV12-4 with TRBJ1-5; maybe TRBD1 (5 bases). The CDR3 covers 14 residues. Between the trimmed V and J ends, which lost 5 bases and 4 bases, there was a span of 12 bases. CDR3 region: CASSLLQGNQPQHF. The CDR3 DNA sequence: TGTGCCAGCAGTCTTCTCCAGGGTAATCAGCCCCAGCATTTT.

DNA for the CDR3: TGTGCCAGCAGCTTAGCCGCTTTTGTAGGTCAGCCCCAGTACTTC. Protein: CASSLAAFVGQPQYF. The chain links TRBV7-8 to TRBJ2-5; D ambiguous. V shed 0 bases and J shed 9 bases, with 17 bases lying between them. This CDR3 contains 15 residues. The germline V gene encodes CDR1 SGHVS and CDR2 FQNEAQ.

This sequence joins TRBV11-2 and TRBJ2-1, with TRBD2 matching over 15 bases. The germline V gene has CDR1 SGHAT and CDR2 FQNNGV. CDR3 length equals 18 residues. Trimming cost V 5 bases and J 10 bases; bases outside gene matches: 15. The CDR3 protein is CASSPGTSGRKARFEQFF. The CDR3 region has the DNA TGTGCCAGCAGCCCCGGGACTAGCGGGAGGAAGGCGCGGTTCGAGCAGTTCTTC.

This clonotype has ten or more counts. The V gene is TRBV20-1, the J gene TRBJ2-7; 10 bases match TRBD1. The germline V gene has CDR1 DFQATT and CDR2 SNEGSKA (reference sequence). This CDR3 contains 14 residues. J lost 7 bases, V lost 8 bases, and 14 bases had no gene match. This chain's CDR3 is CSITGTGVRGEQYF. CDR3 DNA: TGCAGTATTACAGGGACAGGGGTACGTGGGGAGCAGTACTTC.

The table lists this clonotype with many counts. This CDR3 is CASTPGGVGTQYF. CDR3 DNA: TGTGCCAGCACTCCAGGGGGAGTCGGGACCCAGTACTTC. The rearrangement uses TRBV6-5 and TRBJ2-5; the match to TRBD1 covers 7 bases. V lost 7 bases, J lost 7 bases, and 9 bases stayed unmatched. This CDR3 comprises 13 residues. Germline assignment: CDR1 MNHEY and CDR2 SVGAGI.

Note on this clonotype: A read error may produce the germline difference seen at one junction end. This chain links TRBV10-3 with TRBJ1-3, with 9 nucleotides matching TRBD1. Germline-derived CDR1 and CDR2 are ENHRY and SYGVKD. The CDR3 length is 18 residues. Written as DNA, the CDR3 is TGTGCCAGCAGTTACCTGGACAGGGGTAGCGGATCTGGAAACACCATATATTTT. This sequence encodes CASSYLDRGSGSGNTIYF.

V and J are TRBV29-1 and TRBJ2-7, with 13 bases identical to TRBD2. The CDR3 spans 12 residues. V lost 6 bases to trimming and J lost 7 bases; unmatched junction nucleotides: 3. Germline V CDR1 and CDR2: SQVTM, ANQGSEA. CDR3: CSVGLAGDEQYF. The CDR3 nucleotides are TGCAGCGTCGGACTAGCGGGAGATGAGCAGTACTTC.

This clonotype was seen repeatedly, ten times or more. V usage is TRBV7-3 and J usage is TRBJ2-2; possibly TRBD1 for D (5 bases). This CDR3 has 15 amino acids. V lost 3 bases and J 3 bases, leaving 11 bases between the germline ends. Germline V gene lookup returns CDR1 SGHTA and CDR2 FQGTGA. CDR3 sequence (DNA): TGTGCCAGCAGCTTCTCAGGGTGGGACACCGGGGAGCTGTTTTTT. It is translated as CASSFSGWDTGELFF.

In this sample, this clonotype turned up many times. The chain links TRBV19 to TRBJ2-7, with D unclear. This CDR3 has 13 residues. Trimming removed 5 bases from V and 5 bases from J, with 13 bases in between. Germline V lookup: CDR1 LNHDA, CDR2 SQIVND (reference sequence). DNA for the CDR3: TGTGCCAGTAGTCTTTCTTATTGGGACGAGCAGTACTTC. Its protein product is CASSLSYWDEQYF.

This clonotype was seen ten or more times. The chain links TRBV11-2 to TRBJ1-1; TRBD1 aligns across 8 bases. Per germline, CDR1 SGHAT and CDR2 FQNNGV. The V gene end was trimmed by 5 bases and the J gene end by 6 bases; junction bases not matched to a gene: 5. This CDR3 contains 13 residues. The CDR3 DNA reads TGTGCCAGCAGCCCCGACAGGGGATCTGAAGCTTTCTTT. Translated, it gives CASSPDRGSEAFF.

V and J are TRBV7-9 and TRBJ2-3, with TRBD2 as a possible D gene (6 bases). The CDR3 spans 18 residues. Germline lookup yields CDR1 SEHNR and CDR2 FQNEAQ (reference sequence). Trimming took 0 bases from V and 2 from J, leaving 18 bases between them. CDR3 in amino acids: CASSLAEGGRGYTDTQYF. The CDR3 DNA follows: TGTGCCAGCAGCTTAGCGGAAGGTGGTCGGGGGTACACAGATACGCAGTATTTT.

This chain joins TRBV29-1 and TRBJ2-6; 10 nucleotides agree with TRBD1. There are 18 residues in the CDR3. Germline lookup yields CDR1 SQVTM and CDR2 ANQGSEA. With 5 bases clipped from V and 0 bases from J, the junction kept 10 bases outside the gene matches. CDR3 region: CSVSTSGQGSSGANVLTF. DNA for the CDR3: TGCAGCGTTTCAACCTCGGGACAGGGGAGCTCTGGGGCCAACGTCCTGACTTTC.

This clonotype was recorded at least ten times. The rearrangement links TRBV7-9 to TRBJ1-6; TRBD1 might be the D (5 bases). CDR1 is SEHNR, CDR2 FQNEAQ, per germline (reference sequence). This CDR3 comprises 13 residues. V lost 11 bases to trimming and J lost 10 bases, with 18 bases between them. The CDR3 protein is CAVDGGKGSPLHF. For the CDR3, the DNA is TGTGCCGTCGACGGAGGGAAGGGGTCACCCCTCCACTTT.

This clonotype was found once. The chain uses TRBV24-1 and TRBJ2-3, with D possibly matching TRBD1 (5 bases). The V and J ends lost 0 bases and 1 base respectively, with 10 bases between them. Germline CDR1 and CDR2: KGHDR and SFDVKD. This CDR3 region has 16 residues. CDR3 amino acids: CATSDLRGEGTDTQYF. The CDR3, as DNA: TGTGCCACCAGTGATTTGAGGGGCGAGGGCACAGATACGCAGTATTTT.